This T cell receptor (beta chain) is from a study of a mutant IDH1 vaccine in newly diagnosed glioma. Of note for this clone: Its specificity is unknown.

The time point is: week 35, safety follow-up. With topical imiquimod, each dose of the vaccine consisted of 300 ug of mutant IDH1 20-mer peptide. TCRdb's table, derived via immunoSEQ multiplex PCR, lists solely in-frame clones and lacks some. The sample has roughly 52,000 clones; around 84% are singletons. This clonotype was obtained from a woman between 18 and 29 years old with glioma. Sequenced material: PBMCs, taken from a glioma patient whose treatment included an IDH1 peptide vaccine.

The CDR3 DNA reads as TGTGCCAGCAGCGTAGGGGGACAGACCCTAGCTTTCTTT. Its translation is CASSVGGQTLAFF. The chain recombines TRBV9 with TRBJ1-1; TRBD1 agrees at 7 bases. The J segment lost 10 bases and the V segment lost 0 bases, leaving 6 bases of the junction unmatched. CDR3 length: 13 residues. The germline V gene encodes CDR1 SGDLS and CDR2 YYNGEE.